This TCR beta chain was identified during a study of cytomegalovirus exposure and HLA in healthy donors (dated by TCRdb to the late 2010s). Concerning the study at large: An earlier analysis of 587 of the donors reported about 260 Gb of sequence data and 100 million to 120 million unique TCR beta sequences obtained from some 170 million T cells. Roughly 300 gigabases of sequencing data and roughly 90 million unique TCR sequences were included in an early release covering 550 to 800 HLA-typed donors. Donor age, sex, ethnicity and CMV serostatus were collected together with the repertoire data. About five DR-DQ haplotypes were handled as single units for association and clustering because linkage in the cohort was strong. The study aimed to test whether signatures of past pathogen exposure could be identified by cataloging public T cell receptors. All discovery cohort repertoires had been generated on a single sequencing platform. Along with the roughly 670-subject first cohort, a separate validation cohort of over 90 different subjects was used. Among about 360 genotyped donors of the cohort, an average of approximately 240,000 unique TCR beta nucleotide sequences were sequenced per donor, approximately 20% of them non-productive. A later analysis re-examined previously published TCR beta repertoires from more than 550 donors and added high-resolution HLA genotyping to investigate patterns of TCR occurrence. To predict cytomegalovirus infection status, the study combined high-throughput TCR immunosequencing, statistical association of individual TCRs with disease status, and machine learning. Rather than drawing on any new phenotypic data, the later analysis identified candidate immune exposures from TCR beta sequences and the way those sequences occurred across donors. Class I and class II HLA loci were covered by the typing at four-digit resolution. Typing coverage varied by locus: about 620-630 donors for A, B, C, DRB1 and DQB1; approximately 560 for DQA1; more than 600 for DPA1; about 450 for DPB1. Genome-wide SNP genotypes for about 65% of the roughly 700 donors were used in a later genetic analysis, which treated that subset as a discovery cohort. An earlier analysis of 500 to 750 of the donors applied high-throughput TCR beta sequencing to assess whether each TCR beta V gene segment acted as functional or pseudogenic. Using immunosequencing, the study profiled T cell repertoires from around 680 subjects and related those repertoires to cytomegalovirus serostatus. Of the 300 to 400 genotyped donors, about 84% fell in the genetic ancestry cluster associated with self-reported Caucasian donors. The full study reports these points: While some public TCRs were present in many individuals, most TCR sequences turned up only very rarely across donors. In an earlier analysis of roughly 560 of the donors, most TCR beta V segments were observed in productive rearrangements about 90% or about 30% of the time, broadly matching IMGT annotations. The 87-base-pair reads could not distinguish some IMGT-functional V segments, including TRBV6-2 and TRBV6-3, so those segments were excluded. Cytomegalovirus status was reported to be diagnosed by the classifier with high specificity and sensitivity in both the original and validation cohorts. It was suggested by the authors that the approach could potentially be generalized to other disease states and immunological phenotypes. A total of 150 or so TCR beta chains were listed by the study as associated with cytomegalovirus. Three of the identified cytomegalovirus-associated TCR beta chains were confirmed in vitro to be specific for cytomegalovirus antigens. Roughly uniform sequencing depth across donors was assumed in presence/absence analyses, although this assumption may not hold. A later analysis associated about 17,000 TCR beta sequences with specific HLA alleles at a false discovery rate of 0.05. This cohort had only TCR beta chains sequenced, and the lack of alpha or paired-chain data limited which features could be detected. Linkage disequilibrium might explain the correlated functional status among segregating V segments, but an unknown experimental factor could not be excluded. V-gene and J-gene trimming of TCR beta chains was associated with a missense DCLRE1C variant in a later genetic analysis, and the association was replicated in an independent cohort. According to a later genetic analysis, donors in an Asian-associated ancestry cluster had fewer N-insertions in productive TCRs than the approximately 650-donor mean. Compared with equally common non-associated chains, HLA-associated TCR beta chains in a later analysis were more clonally expanded and had lower generation probabilities. When HLA alleles, especially DR and DQ, strongly co-occurred, attributing TCR associations to individual alleles was difficult. According to a later analysis, TCR association rates differed among HLA loci, with DRB1 alleles showing the most associated TCRs and HLA-C alleles showing the fewest. Because counts were too low, fewer than 20 rarely observed V segments, including chromosome 9 orphons, were excluded from the earlier analysis of 587 of the donors. A further reported finding was that TCR beta sequences accurately predicted the HLA-A and HLA-B alleles for most subjects in the first cohort. CMV serostatus was the only immune exposure information available for the cohort. Because HLA typing was missing for some donors at each locus, association tests included only the typed subset. A cluster of highly shared sequence variants was judged likely to be a technical artifact of the sequencing pipeline. According to a later analysis, parvovirus B19, influenza, CMV and Epstein-Barr virus appeared linked to several top co-occurrence clusters. According to a later analysis, most CMV-associated TCR beta chains appeared to be HLA-restricted, and the HLA associations seemed to be driven largely by CMV exposure.

The library relied on the immunoSEQ multiplex PCR assay. The multiplex PCR relied on a mix of 60 forward primers for TCR Vbeta segments and 13 reverse primers for TCR Jbeta segments. Amplification of the CDR3 region of rearranged TCR beta genes was performed with a multiplex PCR assay on genomic DNA. The amplified TCR beta libraries were sequenced on the Illumina HiSeq System as 87-base-pair reads. In the source study's methods: A later analysis tallied roughly 78 million unique TCR beta chains across the approximately 670 repertoires, and approximately 12 million of those chains were shared by two or more donors. Raw reads were error-corrected and collapsed into unique sequences by a nearest-neighbor algorithm in which closely related sequences were merged to remove PCR and sequencing errors. To assign V, D and J gene segments, CDR3 sequences were aligned to IMGT reference sequences. For a sequence to be retained, a match of at least six nucleotides was required to both a V gene segment and a J gene segment. A rearrangement counted as productive if the CDR3 had no stop codons and remained in frame with V and J, and every other rearrangement counted as non-productive. CDR3 was defined according to IMGT convention as the region running from the second conserved V-encoded cysteine to the conserved J-encoded phenylalanine. In an earlier analysis of around 640 of the donors, sequences lacking an unambiguous match to a single V gene segment were excluded. In an earlier analysis of 587 of the donors, a V segment was called functional when productive rearrangements were above 56.7%, and segregating when the standard deviation between donors exceeded 5%. A statistical classification framework was built to diagnose cytomegalovirus status from the catalog of TCR beta chain sequences. V and J gene assignment, in a later analysis, came from comparing TCR nucleotide sequences with IMGT/GENE-DB human TR gene sequences. Using the TCRdist pipeline, a later analysis assigned CDR3 sequences along with most-parsimonious VDJ recombination scenarios. A later analysis defined each TCR beta chain by its CDR3 amino acid sequence plus V-gene family, and excluded reads lacking a unique V-gene family. In a later analysis, 500 to 650 highly shared, low-generation-probability nucleotide sequences were removed to address suspected cross-contamination and a sequencing artifact. In a later analysis, a clonal expansion index was calculated for each public chain from normalized within-repertoire ranks of inferred template counts. Generation probabilities in a later analysis came from a VDJ recombination model fitted to out-of-frame rearrangements, and those results were checked against IGoR. Hypergeometric tests were used in a later analysis to score TCR-TCR, TCR-HLA and TCR-CMV co-occurrence, with a repertoire-size bias correction applied to the TCR pairs. To estimate false discovery rates, a later analysis permuted the HLA or CMV assignments 20 times. In a later analysis, co-occurring TCRs were grouped using DBSCAN, and TCRdist sequence similarity was added for clustering within HLA-allele-positive subsets. Repertoires with fewer than 30,000 or more than 120,000 public chains were left out of co-occurrence clustering, as were a few repertoires with anomalous nucleotide sharing. What TCRdb holds here is the immuneACCESS table cut down to in-frame rearrangements. Part of the clones is not present; checked against another copy, under half of the missing clones reflect an unresolved V gene, and the others are unexplained. V and J calls and clone size come straight from that table; D and trimming were deduced from the DNA. The sample profile shows around 150,000 clones; approximately 85% of them were found once. About 9.3% of the sample is held by the ten biggest clonotypes.

Details on this clone: Its recognized antigen is unknown. Base qualities are missing; no much larger clone stands one base away.

In total, approximately 690 healthy bone marrow donors made up the cohort. At the time of sampling, every cohort member was nominally healthy, though immune exposures that went unrecorded were likely present. The donor was CMV seropositive and belonged to the group of about 290 seropositive cohort members. A peripheral blood sample was provided by each donor, and peripheral blood mononuclear cells were used for TCR beta sequencing. Genomic DNA was extracted from the blood cell samples with the Qiagen DNeasy Blood Extraction Kit. Trimming costs V 6 bases and J 0 bases, and their ends lie 11 bases apart. The CDR3 runs 15 residues from the cysteine to the phenylalanine. Only CDR3 DNA remains: 45 bases, in frame from the first base. CDR1 SGHVS and CDR2 FNYEAQ were looked up in the germline V gene.

The sequence was obtained from a man between 18 and 29 years old in good health and CMV-seropositive. The chain is assembled from TRBV7-6 and TRBJ2-2, and perhaps TRBD1 as D gene, on 5 matching bases. Sequenced material: PBMCs. The DNA sequence is as follows: TGTGCCAGCAGTCGTGACAGACCGAACACCGGGGAGCTGTTTTTT. Protein translation: CASSRDRPNTGELFF.